This TCR beta chain is drawn from a study of blood T cell repertoires in COVID-19. Study in general: In each case, the material was cDNA or gDNA derived from T cells, B-cell-depleted T cells, or PBMCs.

The CDR3 is 13 residues long. CDR1 and CDR2 from the germline V gene are LGHDT and YNNKEL (reference sequence). Trimming removed 5 bases at V and 5 bases at J, with 11 bases between. Under the authors' procedure: Reference gene primer amplification gave estimated nucleated cell counts. Produced via immunoSEQ multiplex PCR; TCRdb's table is partial and in-frame only. V, J and clone size are those of that table, while D and trimming were read from the DNA. The table has around 99,000 clones, roughly 83% seen once. This chain uses TRBV3-1 (or the pseudogene TRBV3-2) with TRBJ2-3; tentatively, D is TRBD2 (6 bases). The sequenced material came from peripheral blood. The TCR originated in a woman aged 55-69 years with acute or convalescent COVID-19. CDR3 nucleotide sequence: TGTGCCAGCAGCGCACTAGCTGTAGATACGCAGTATTTT. It translates to CASSALAVDTQYF.